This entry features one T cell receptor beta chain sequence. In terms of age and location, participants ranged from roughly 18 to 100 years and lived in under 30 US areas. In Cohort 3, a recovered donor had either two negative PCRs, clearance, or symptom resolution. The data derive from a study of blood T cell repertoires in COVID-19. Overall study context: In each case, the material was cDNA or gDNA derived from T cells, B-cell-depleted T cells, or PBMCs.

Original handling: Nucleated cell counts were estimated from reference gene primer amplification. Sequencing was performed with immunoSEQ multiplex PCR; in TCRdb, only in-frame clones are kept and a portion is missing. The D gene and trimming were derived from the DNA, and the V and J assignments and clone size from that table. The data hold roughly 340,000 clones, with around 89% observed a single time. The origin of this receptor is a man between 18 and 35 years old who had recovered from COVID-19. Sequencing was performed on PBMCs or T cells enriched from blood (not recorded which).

The CDR3 nucleotides are TGTGCCAGCTTTACCGGGACTAGCGGATTCAATGAGCAGTTCTTC. Residues: CASFTGTSGFNEQFF. The chain couples TRBV6-5 to TRBJ2-1; 11 positions match TRBD2. This CDR3 is built from 15 residues. Per the germline V gene, CDR1 is MNHEY and CDR2 is SVGAGI. With 8 bases clipped from V and 6 bases from J, the junction kept 9 bases outside the gene matches.